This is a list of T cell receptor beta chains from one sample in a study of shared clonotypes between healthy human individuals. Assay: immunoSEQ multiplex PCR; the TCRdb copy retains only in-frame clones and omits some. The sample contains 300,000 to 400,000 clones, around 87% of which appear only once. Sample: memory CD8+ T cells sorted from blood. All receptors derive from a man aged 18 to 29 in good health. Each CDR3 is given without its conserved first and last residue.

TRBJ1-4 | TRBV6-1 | ASSEELFNEKLF
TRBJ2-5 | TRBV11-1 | ASSPGQGTGETQY
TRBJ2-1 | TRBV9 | ASSARTGGFEQF
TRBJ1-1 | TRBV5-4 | ASSLQGAGTEAF
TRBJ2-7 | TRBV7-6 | ASSLLQYSYEQY
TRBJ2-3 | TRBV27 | ASSLFDGSDTQY
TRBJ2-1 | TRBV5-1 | ASTVGGEYNEQF
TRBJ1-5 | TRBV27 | ASKLAPSRVNQPQH
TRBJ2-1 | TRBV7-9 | ASTDLGLAVLDEQF
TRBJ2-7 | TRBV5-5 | ASSFQGRDEQY
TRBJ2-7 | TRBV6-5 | ASTSIFPYEQY
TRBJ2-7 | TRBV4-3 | ASSQDNGFGTITYEQY